These 32 T cell receptor beta chains came from one sample sequenced in a study of blood T cell repertoires in COVID-19. The assay was immunoSEQ multiplex PCR, and TCRdb's table has in-frame clones only and misses some. The table records approximately 210,000 clones, roughly 81% of them present only once. The specimen was peripheral blood. The receptors were gathered from a woman aged 45 to 65 with active or convalescent COVID-19.

The CDR3 here is CASSPSGTRISNEQFF. Here the CDR3 DNA reads TGTGCCAGCAGTCCCTCCGGGACTAGAATTTCCAATGAGCAGTTCTTC. The gene calls are TRBV28 and TRBJ2-1, with 8 bases identical to TRBD2. Germline V gene sequence: CDR1 MDHEN, CDR2 SYDVKM. The CDR3 totals 16 residues. With V trimmed by 5 bases and J by 6 bases, 12 bases remained unmatched.

J is TRBJ2-3 and V is TRBV3-1 (or the pseudogene TRBV3-2); no clear D. The V gene's germline CDR1 is LGHDT and CDR2 YNNKEL (reference sequence). Trimming removed 2 bases at V and 6 bases at J, with 15 bases between. The CDR3 totals 15 residues. CDR3 coding DNA: TGTGCCAGCAGCCAAATAATGACCGCACAGGATACGCAGTATTTT. The encoded protein is CASSQIMTAQDTQYF.

The genes are TRBV7-2 and TRBJ1-6, with D perhaps matching TRBD1 (5 bases). The CDR3 consists of 14 residues. CDR1 and CDR2 (germline): SGHTA, FQGNSA. V was clipped by 2 bases and J by 8 bases, with 10 bases between them. This chain's CDR3 is CASSLLDRYSPLHF. CDR3 bases: TGTGCCAGCAGCTTATTAGACAGATATTCACCCCTCCACTTT. The full variable domain, in which reference TRBV7-2 and TRBJ1-6 provide the parts outside the CDR3, is GAGVSQSPSNKVTEKGKDVELRCDPISGHTALYWYRQSLGQGLEFLIYFQGNSAPDKSGLPSDRFSAERTGGSVSTLTIQRTQQEDSAVYLCASSLLDRYSPLHFGNGTRLTVT.

The CDR3 spells CATSRTPGGSYNEQFF. CDR3 coding DNA: TGTGCCACCAGCAGAACCCCAGGCGGGTCGTACAATGAGCAGTTCTTC. The chain uses TRBV15 and TRBJ2-1; D is possibly TRBD2 (5 bases). Germline loops: CDR1 LNHNV, CDR2 YYDKDF (reference sequence). Trimming left V 2 bases short and J 4 bases short, with 15 bases between. There are 16 residues in the CDR3.

This chain uses TRBV5-5 with TRBJ1-4; 7 nucleotides align to TRBD1. This CDR3 has 15 residues. Losses at the gene ends were 2 bases for V and 6 bases for J; bases not matched to a gene: 7. CDR1 is SGHKS, CDR2 YYEKEE, per germline (reference sequence). DNA for the CDR3: TGTGCCAGCAGCTTCTCCGGCGGGACAGATGAAAAACTGTTTTTT. Its protein product is CASSFSGGTDEKLFF. The full variable domain, in which reference TRBV5-5 and TRBJ1-4 provide the parts outside the CDR3, is DAGVTQSPTHLIKTRGQQVTLRCSPISGHKSVSWYQQVLGQGPQFIFQYYEKEERGRGNFPDRFSARQFPNYSSELNVNALLLGDSALYLCASSFSGGTDEKLFFGSGTQLSVL.

The rearrangement links TRBV27 to TRBJ2-3; 8 bases map to TRBD2. The length of the CDR3 is 16 residues. Losses at the gene ends were 2 bases for V and 3 bases for J; bases not matched to a gene: 7. CDR1 and CDR2 (germline): MNHEY, SMNVEV (reference sequence). CDR3 in DNA: TGTGCCAGCAGTTTAGAAGCGGGAGACAGGACAGATACGCAGTATTTT. Amino acids: CASSLEAGDRTDTQYF.

The J gene is TRBJ1-1, the V gene TRBV2; D gene unclear. The ends were cut back, 5 bases at V and 1 base at J, with 14 bases in the middle. Germline CDR1 and CDR2: SNHLY and FYNNEI. This CDR3 region has 15 residues. CDR3 nucleotide sequence: TGTGCCAGCAGTCTCCGGGGTTTCAGGAACACTGAAGCTTTCTTT. Translated, it gives CASSLRGFRNTEAFF. Supplemented by reference TRBV2 and TRBJ1-1, the full variable domain reads EPEVTQTPSHQVTQMGQEVILRCVPISNHLYFYWYRQILGQKVEFLVSFYNNEISEKSEIFDDQFSVERPDGSNFTLKIRSTKLEDSAMYFCASSLRGFRNTEAFFGQGTRLTVV.

The V and J genes are TRBV6-5 and TRBJ1-3, with TRBD1 matching over 7 bases. CDR1 and CDR2 from the germline V gene are MNHEY and SVGAGI. Trimming removed 7 bases from V and 8 bases from J; junction bases left unmatched: 14. CDR3 length: 15 residues. CDR3 sequence reads: CASNLDGPGGDTIYF. CDR3 sequence (DNA): TGTGCCAGCAACCTGGACGGCCCAGGGGGAGACACCATATATTTT.

The V and J genes are TRBV6-4 and TRBJ2-1; 7 nucleotides align to TRBD2. J was trimmed by 4 bases and V by 0 bases; bases with no gene match: 3. The CDR3 extends over 15 amino acids. The germline gives CDR1 MRHNA, CDR2 SNTAGT. Here the CDR3 reads CASSDSAGDYNEQFF. The CDR3 DNA follows: TGTGCCAGCAGTGACTCTGCGGGGGATTACAATGAGCAGTTCTTC.

This chain links TRBV6-5 with TRBJ2-3; TRBD1 matches 7 bases. Per germline, CDR1 MNHEY and CDR2 SVGAGI. CDR3 size: 15 residues. The J segment lost 1 base and the V segment lost 6 bases, leaving 7 bases of the junction unmatched. The CDR3 spells CASRTPGQGTDTQYF. In DNA form, the CDR3 reads TGTGCCAGCAGAACCCCCGGACAGGGCACAGATACGCAGTATTTT.

The rearrangement uses TRBV27 and TRBJ1-1, with TRBD1 matching 8 bases. There are 12 residues in the CDR3. Germline V CDR1 and CDR2: MNHEY, SMNVEV (reference sequence). J lost 4 bases, V lost 10 bases, and 5 bases had no gene match. Here the CDR3 DNA reads TGTGCCACCCGGACAGGGTCCACTGAAGCTTTCTTT. It encodes CATRTGSTEAFF.

The chain has TRBV5-1 and TRBJ2-5; no reliable D call. Germline V lookup: CDR1 SGHRS, CDR2 YFSETQ. Trimming removed 0 bases from V and 4 bases from J, with 16 bases in between. This CDR3 has 16 residues. CDR3 region: CASSLGSVIGSETQYF. The DNA of the CDR3 is TGCGCCAGCAGCTTGGGAAGCGTAATTGGTTCAGAGACCCAGTACTTC.

This clone was detected many times. The chain uses TRBV4-1 and TRBJ1-1, with 7 bases fitting TRBD1. The ends lost 5 bases at V and 4 bases at J; junction bases unmatched: 10. Germline V gene sequence: CDR1 MGHRA, CDR2 YSYEKL. The CDR3 has 15 amino acids. The CDR3 protein is CASSTRDSRSTEAFF. In DNA, the CDR3 is TGCGCCAGCAGCACGCGGGACAGCCGGAGCACTGAAGCTTTCTTT.

V gene TRBV5-4 combines with J gene TRBJ2-3; 13 nucleotides match TRBD2. The germline V gene has CDR1 SGHNT and CDR2 YYREEE (reference sequence). CDR3 size: 20 residues. The ends lost 4 bases at V and 0 bases at J; junction bases unmatched: 14. The CDR3 DNA is TGTGCCAGCAGCAGGCTAGGGACTAGCGGGGCCCTAGTGAGCACAGATACGCAGTATTTT. It encodes CASSRLGTSGALVSTDTQYF.

V and J are TRBV18 and TRBJ1-6; TRBD1 aligns across 7 bases. The CDR3 is made up of 16 amino acids. V was clipped by 2 bases and J by 10 bases; unmatched bases: 11. CDR1 KGHSH and CDR2 LQKENI come from the germline V gene. CDR3 DNA: TGTGCCAGCTCACCAGGAATGCGACAGGGCAGCTCACCCCTCCACTTT. It encodes CASSPGMRQGSSPLHF.

J is TRBJ1-1 and V is TRBV7-9; a weak D match, TRBD1 (5 bases). CDR3 size: 12 residues. V was trimmed by 5 bases and J by 11 bases, leaving 15 bases between them. Germline assignment: CDR1 SEHNR and CDR2 FQNEAQ (reference sequence). CDR3 bases: TGTGCCAGCAGCAACCAGGGCTTAGGGGCTTTCTTT. It is translated as CASSNQGLGAFF.

This chain joins TRBV6-5 and TRBJ1-1, with 8 bases fitting TRBD1. V was clipped by 6 bases and J by 8 bases; unmatched bases: 11. Germline-derived CDR1 and CDR2 are MNHEY and SVGAGI. CDR3 length: 14 residues. The CDR3 spells CASRLTGGLDEAFF. The CDR3 region has the DNA TGTGCCAGCAGACTAACAGGGGGGCTAGACGAAGCTTTCTTT.

The chain uses TRBV7-2 and TRBJ2-1; D is perhaps TRBD2 (6 bases). The CDR3 runs 13 residues. The germline V gene encodes CDR1 SGHTA and CDR2 FQGNSA. Trimming took off 5 bases at V and 7 bases at J, with 12 bases between the two ends. In DNA form, the CDR3 reads TGTGCCAGCAGCCTGGCGGGGTCAAATGAGCAGTTCTTC. Translation gives CASSLAGSNEQFF.

This chain joins TRBV4-1 and TRBJ2-4; D is possibly TRBD2 (5 bases). CDR3 length: 18 residues. V gave up 3 bases and J gave up 0 bases, with 18 bases separating them. The germline gives CDR1 MGHRA, CDR2 YSYEKL. The CDR3: CASSHPKRERLAKNIQYF. As DNA, the CDR3 is TGCGCCAGCAGCCACCCGAAGCGCGAGCGGCTAGCCAAAAACATTCAGTACTTC.

V and J are TRBV5-1 and TRBJ2-3, with TRBD1 as a possible D gene (6 bases). Germline CDR1 is SGHRS and CDR2 is YFSETQ. This CDR3 is built from 13 residues. The V and J ends lost 2 bases and 10 bases respectively, with 14 bases between them. In DNA form, the CDR3 reads TGCGCCAGCAGCTTAGAGGGGACACCTGCGCAGTATTTT. Encoded protein: CASSLEGTPAQYF.

The CDR3 sequence: CASSSLPGIYNEQFF. DNA for the CDR3: TGTGCCAGCAGTTCCCTCCCAGGGATCTACAATGAGCAGTTCTTC. The chain combines TRBV27 with TRBJ2-1; TRBD1 might be the D (5 bases). CDR1 is MNHEY and CDR2 is SMNVEV in the germline V gene (reference sequence). There are 15 residues in the CDR3. V was trimmed by 4 bases and J by 3 bases, leaving 13 bases between them.

The CDR3 loop is CASRGGGSEAFF. DNA for the CDR3: TGTGCCAGCAGGGGGGGAGGGAGTGAAGCTTTCTTT. The genes are TRBV5-4 and TRBJ1-1; possibly TRBD1 for D (5 bases). Germline assignment: CDR1 SGHNT and CDR2 YYREEE (reference sequence). The V and J ends lost 5 bases and 7 bases respectively, with 12 bases between them. The CDR3 consists of 12 residues.

The chain couples TRBV12-3 or TRBV12-4 to TRBJ1-6; 8 bases match TRBD1. Trimming at V came to 5 bases and at J to 9 bases, leaving 3 bases not matched to a gene. This CDR3 comprises 13 residues. The CDR3 is CASSQGAGSPLHF. Written as DNA, the CDR3 is TGTGCCAGCAGTCAGGGGGCGGGTTCACCCCTCCACTTT.

The rearrangement uses TRBV7-8 and TRBJ2-2; D is unresolved. The CDR3 consists of 12 residues. Germline loops: CDR1 SGHVS, CDR2 FQNEAQ. The ends were cut back, 3 bases at V and 5 bases at J, with 4 bases in the middle. CDR3 DNA: TGTGCCAGCAGCTTTGCGACCGGGGAGCTGTTTTTT. Its protein is CASSFATGELFF. Complete variable domain (other parts from reference TRBV7-8 and TRBJ2-2): GAGVSQSPRYKVAKRGQDVALRCDPISGHVSLFWYQQALGQGPEFLTYFQNEAQLDKSGLPSDRFFAERPEGSVSTLKIQRTQQEDSAVYLCASSFATGELFFGEGSRLTVL.

This clone occurred once. This chain joins TRBV6-6 and TRBJ1-4, with 11 bases fitting TRBD1. Per germline, CDR1 MNHNY and CDR2 SVGAGI (reference sequence). Trimming cost V 6 bases and J 8 bases; bases outside gene matches: 8. The length of the CDR3 is 15 residues. The CDR3 DNA sequence: TGTGCCAGCAGCACAGGACAGGGGGCGCGAGAAAAACTGTTTTTT. Its translation is CASSTGQGAREKLFF.

The V and J genes are TRBV19 and TRBJ1-1, with D possibly TRBD1 on 6 matching bases. The CDR3 runs to 14 residues. Germline V gene lookup returns CDR1 LNHDA and CDR2 SQIVND (reference sequence). V was pared by 7 bases and J by 1 base, with 13 bases between. The CDR3 protein is CASTPTGENTEAFF. CDR3 sequence (DNA): TGTGCCAGTACGCCGACAGGAGAGAACACTGAAGCTTTCTTT.

V is TRBV4-2 and J is TRBJ2-5; maybe TRBD2 (5 bases). The CDR3 is made up of 16 amino acids. Trimming took off 1 base at V and 5 bases at J, with 17 bases between the two ends. CDR1 is LGHNA and CDR2 is YNFKEQ in the germline V gene. The CDR3 DNA follows: TGTGCCAGCAGCCAAGGGGAGTCTAGCCGCTACGAGACCCAGTACTTC. It yields the protein CASSQGESSRYETQYF.

As concerns this clone: The same CDR3 also results from other DNA sequences found in this sample. This sequence joins TRBV28 and TRBJ2-1; the match to TRBD2 covers 9 bases. The CDR3 totals 13 residues. The V segment lost 6 bases and the J segment 7 bases; nucleotides outside the gene matches: 4. Germline CDR1 and CDR2: MDHEN and SYDVKM. The CDR3 spells CASSLTSGNEQFF. For the CDR3, the DNA is TGTGCCAGCAGCTTGACTAGCGGTAATGAGCAGTTCTTC.

The chain combines TRBV5-1 with TRBJ1-1; 9 bases match TRBD1. CDR3 length: 14 residues. V dropped 0 bases and J dropped 7; count of bases not matched to a gene: 4. In germline, CDR1 is SGHRS, CDR2 YFSETQ. Here the CDR3 reads CASSLAGQGYEAFF. The CDR3 bases are TGCGCCAGCAGCTTGGCAGGACAGGGGTATGAAGCTTTCTTT.

The chain uses TRBV28 and TRBJ1-2, with a weak D call TRBD1 (5 bases). CDR1 MDHEN and CDR2 SYDVKM come from the germline V gene. Trimming stripped 7 bases from V and 2 bases from J, with 8 bases between. This CDR3 region has 12 residues. CDR3 DNA sequence: TGTGCCAGCAAAGACAGCAACTATGGCTACACCTTC. Amino acid sequence: CASKDSNYGYTF.

This chain connects TRBV7-6 to TRBJ1-2; D is possibly TRBD1 (5 bases). The CDR3 totals 15 residues. Trimming took off 3 bases at V and 0 bases at J, with 11 bases between the two ends. Per the germline V gene, CDR1 is SGHVS and CDR2 is FNYEAQ. DNA for the CDR3: TGTGCCAGCAGCTTCATGCAGGGCACTAACTATGGCTACACCTTC. This codes for CASSFMQGTNYGYTF.

The chain has TRBV6-6 and TRBJ1-2; TRBD1 matches 8 bases. Germline loops: CDR1 MNHNY, CDR2 SVGAGI (reference sequence). V was clipped by 6 bases and J by 8 bases; unmatched bases: 5. This CDR3 spans 12 amino acids. The CDR3 DNA is TGTGCCAGCAGGTGGACAGGGACCGGCTACACCTTC. Its translation is CASRWTGTGYTF.